One sample yielded the 14 T cell receptor beta chains listed below, sequenced in a study of T cell changes during pregnancy in multiple sclerosis. The data were produced by immunoSEQ multiplex PCR, yet TCRdb's version contains in-frame clones alone and is incomplete. This table holds 52,000 or so clones, 85% to 90% found once. This specimen consisted of CD4+ T cells from peripheral blood mononuclear cells, obtained in the first trimester of pregnancy. These receptors all stem from a female donor with multiple sclerosis, enrolled in a pregnancy study.

This clone has just a few counts. The rearrangement links TRBV19 to TRBJ1-5; 7 bases agree with TRBD1. CDR3 length: 14 residues. The germline gives CDR1 LNHDA, CDR2 SQIVND (reference sequence). Trimming took 3 bases from V and 7 from J; bases not matched to a gene: 6. The CDR3 nucleotides read TGTGCCAGTAGTATGTGGAGGGGGCAACAGCCCCAGCATTTT. It codes for CASSMWRGQQPQHF.

CDR3 protein: CASRLQGAGNTIYF. The CDR3 bases are TGTGCCAGCAGACTACAGGGGGCTGGAAACACCATATATTTT. The chain recombines TRBV7-2 with TRBJ1-3, with 8 bases identical to TRBD1. Germline assignment: CDR1 SGHTA and CDR2 FQGNSA. V lost 6 bases, J lost 2 bases, and 3 bases stayed unmatched. CDR3 length: 14 amino acids.

The chain has TRBV7-2 and TRBJ1-3, with a weak D call TRBD1 (5 bases). The CDR3 covers 15 residues. V lost 3 bases and J lost 4, with 13 bases in between. Germline CDR1 and CDR2: SGHTA and FQGNSA. The CDR3 sequence is CASSLAGARGNTIYF. DNA of the CDR3: TGTGCCAGCAGCTTGGCTGGGGCGCGAGGAAACACCATATATTTT.

As regards this clone: The conserved final phenylalanine or tryptophan is absent from the CDR3, which likely points to a read error. The rearrangement joins TRBV6-1 to TRBJ1-5, with 8 positions matching TRBD1. Trimming took 6 bases from V and 4 from J; bases not matched to a gene: 5. CDR3 length: 14 residues. Germline V gene sequence: CDR1 MNHNS, CDR2 SASEGT. The CDR3 DNA follows: TGTGCCAGCAGCAAACAGGGGGGGAATCAGCCCCAGCATCTT. The encoded protein is CASSKQGGNQPQHL.

The chain is built from TRBV6-1 and TRBJ1-1, with 7 bases aligning to TRBD1. V shed 6 bases, J shed 1 base, and the junction held 5 bases outside the gene matches. Germline loops: CDR1 MNHNS, CDR2 SASEGT. The CDR3 consists of 14 residues. CDR3 DNA sequence: TGTGCCAGCAGAGGTCAGGGGGAGAACACTGAAGCTTTCTTT. Translated: CASRGQGENTEAFF.

This chain uses TRBV2 with TRBJ1-2; 7 bases agree with TRBD1. CDR1 is SNHLY, CDR2 FYNNEI, per germline. There are 12 residues in the CDR3. With 8 bases clipped from V and 3 bases from J, the junction kept 3 bases outside the gene matches. The CDR3 region has the DNA TGTGCCAGCCGCAGGGGGGACTATGGCTACACCTTC. Its translation is CASRRGDYGYTF.

This clone occurred once. The chain combines TRBV7-3 with TRBJ1-2; D unresolved. The germline V gene encodes CDR1 SGHTA and CDR2 FQGTGA. Trimming pared 4 bases from V and 3 bases from J, leaving 12 bases between. The CDR3 totals 14 residues. Here the CDR3 DNA reads TGTGCCAGCAGCTCCGGGTCCTCGGACTATGGCTACACCTTC. It is translated as CASSSGSSDYGYTF.

CDR3 sequence: CASSLAVGGGGNIQYF. The DNA for the CDR3 is TGTGCCAGCAGCTTAGCGGTCGGGGGAGGAGGGAACATTCAGTACTTC. J is TRBJ2-4 and V is TRBV7-9, with D tentatively TRBD2 (6 bases). The germline CDR1 and CDR2 sequences are SEHNR and FQNEAQ (reference sequence). Trimming took off 0 bases at V and 7 bases at J, with 16 bases between the two ends. The CDR3 covers 16 residues.

V is TRBV4-3 and J is TRBJ1-6; D not certain. V dropped 0 bases and J dropped 10 bases, with 10 bases sitting between them. CDR1 and CDR2 from the germline V gene are LGHNA and YSLEER. This CDR3 is 14 amino acids long. Here the CDR3 DNA reads TGCGCCAGCAGCCAAGACCGGGTACCGTCACCCCTCCACTTT. Protein: CASSQDRVPSPLHF.

V gene TRBV20-1 combines with J gene TRBJ2-7; the D gene is possibly TRBD1 (6 bases). The V gene lost 2 bases and the J gene lost 5 bases, with 7 bases spanning the gap. Germline-derived CDR1 and CDR2 are DFQATT and SNEGSKA (reference sequence). The CDR3 runs to 11 residues. CDR3 region: CSARTGNEQYF. The DNA of the CDR3 is TGCAGTGCTAGAACAGGGAACGAGCAGTACTTC.

The J gene is TRBJ2-7, the V gene TRBV6-1; tentatively, D is TRBD1 (6 bases). This CDR3 spans 13 amino acids. Germline values: CDR1 MNHNS, CDR2 SASEGT. V shed 8 bases and J shed 3 bases, with 14 bases lying between them. The CDR3 here is CASAGAAYYEQYF. The CDR3 nucleotides are TGTGCCAGCGCAGGGGCCGCATACTACGAGCAGTACTTC.

This clone occurred once. This rearrangement joins TRBV6-5 to TRBJ2-1, with 7 bases matching TRBD2. The V and J ends lost 6 bases and 4 bases, in that order; junction bases with no gene match: 9. Germline V gives CDR1 MNHEY, CDR2 SVGAGI. This CDR3 contains 15 residues. The CDR3 is CASRALAVTYNEQFF. As DNA, the CDR3 is TGTGCCAGCAGAGCCCTAGCGGTGACATACAATGAGCAGTTCTTC.

The chain links TRBV30 to TRBJ2-3; 7 bases are a match to TRBD2. The CDR3 has 13 amino acids. Germline V gives CDR1 GTSNPN, CDR2 SVGIG (reference sequence). J gave up 4 bases and V 0 bases, and 1 base lay outside the gene matches. As DNA, the CDR3 is TGTGCCTGGAGTGTACGGGGGGCAGATACGCAGTATTTT. Amino acids: CAWSVRGADTQYF.

V usage is TRBV29-1 and J usage is TRBJ2-4, with 8 positions matching TRBD1. The CDR3 sequence is 15 residues long. With 4 bases clipped from V and 0 bases from J, the junction kept 5 bases outside the gene matches. Germline values: CDR1 SQVTM, CDR2 ANQGSEA. CDR3 sequence reads: CSVVVTGVAKNIQYF. The CDR3 region has the DNA TGCAGCGTTGTTGTGACAGGGGTAGCCAAAAACATTCAGTACTTC.